These T cell receptor beta chains were read from a single sample in a study of patients and donors after allogeneic stem cell transplantation. A single record per CDR3 protein comes from TCRdb applying MiXCR to the RT-PCR reads. The sample lists about a million distinct CDR3 sequences; approximately 19% were seen once. The material sequenced was blood, either unsorted or a sorted T cell fraction (not recorded which). The receptors shown here come from a human donor who was either an allogeneic HSCT recipient or a stem cell or donor lymphocyte infusion donor (not recorded which). It is not recorded whose cells these are; they may come from a transplant donor. CDR3s include the opening cysteine and the closing phenylalanine or tryptophan. A D gene is named only where the DNA matches it firmly. Size values are once, few and many counts, or a class for expanded clones, and some rows have none.

>NA|TRBV4-2|few|TRBJ1-5
CASSPGRINQPQHF
TGTGCCAGCAGTCCGGGACGGATCAATCAGCCCCAGCATTTT
>NA|TRBV9|NA|TRBJ2-1
CASSVAFIPRGLSYNEQFF
TGTGCCAGCAGCGTAGCCTTCATTCCCAGGGGTCTCTCCTACAATGAGCAGTTCTTC
>NA|TRBV4-2|few|TRBJ2-1
CASSPWTADEQFF
TGTGCCAGCAGCCCTTGGACAGCCGATGAGCAGTTCTTC
>NA|TRBV6-5|few|TRBJ2-7
CASSYSFTGSSYEQYF
TGTGCCAGCAGTTACTCGTTTACAGGGTCCTCCTACGAGCAGTACTTC
>NA|TRBV5-8|NA|TRBJ1-1
CASSLFSGNTEAFF
TGTGCCAGCAGCTTGTTTAGCGGCAACACTGAAGCTTTCTTT
>NA|TRBV20-1|NA|TRBJ2-5
CSANRPALQETQYF
TGCAGTGCTAATCGACCGGCCCTCCAAGAGACCCAGTACTTC
>NA|TRBV13|few|TRBJ2-1
CASSSNPLGSSYNEQFF
TGTGCCAGCAGCTCAAACCCTCTGGGAAGCTCCTACAATGAGCAGTTCTTC
>NA|TRBV20-1|NA|TRBJ1-5
CSAQQGVAQPQHF
TGCAGTGCTCAGCAGGGTGTCGCCCAGCCCCAGCATTTT
>TRBD2|TRBV20-1|few|TRBJ2-1
CSAGVWREPSYNEQFF
TGCAGTGCAGGGGTTTGGCGGGAGCCCTCCTACAATGAGCAGTTCTTC
>NA|TRBV6-5|NA|TRBJ2-7
CASSYAPSYEQYF
TGTGCCAGCAGTTACGCCCCCTCCTACGAGCAGTACTTC
>NA|TRBV11-1|NA|TRBJ1-1
CASSSLGFSDLRDTEAFF
TGTGCCAGCAGCTCCCTCGGGTTCAGCGATCTTCGGGACACTGAAGCTTTCTTT
>TRBD1|TRBV20-1|NA|TRBJ1-1
CSAYGTVNTEAFF
TGCAGTGCTTACGGGACAGTGAACACTGAAGCTTTCTTT
>NA|TRBV6-1|NA|TRBJ1-6
CASSQQGFSPLHF
TGTGCCAGCAGCCAGCAGGGGTTTTCACCCCTCCACTTT
>NA|TRBV4-3|NA|TRBJ1-4
CASSPTGTSHEKLFF
TGCGCCAGCAGCCCCACCGGGACAAGTCATGAAAAACTGTTTTTT
>NA|TRBV18|few|TRBJ1-1
CASSLTTEMNTEAFF
TGTGCCAGCTCCCTTACGACAGAAATGAACACTGAAGCTTTCTTT
>TRBD2|TRBV15|few|TRBJ2-1
CATSRDLAGIPYNEQFF
TGTGCCACCAGCAGAGATCTAGCGGGGATACCCTACAATGAGCAGTTCTTC
>NA|TRBV7-3|few|TRBJ2-3
CASSPITGTFSTDTQYF
TGTGCCAGCAGCCCGATAACAGGGACTTTTAGCACAGATACGCAGTATTTT